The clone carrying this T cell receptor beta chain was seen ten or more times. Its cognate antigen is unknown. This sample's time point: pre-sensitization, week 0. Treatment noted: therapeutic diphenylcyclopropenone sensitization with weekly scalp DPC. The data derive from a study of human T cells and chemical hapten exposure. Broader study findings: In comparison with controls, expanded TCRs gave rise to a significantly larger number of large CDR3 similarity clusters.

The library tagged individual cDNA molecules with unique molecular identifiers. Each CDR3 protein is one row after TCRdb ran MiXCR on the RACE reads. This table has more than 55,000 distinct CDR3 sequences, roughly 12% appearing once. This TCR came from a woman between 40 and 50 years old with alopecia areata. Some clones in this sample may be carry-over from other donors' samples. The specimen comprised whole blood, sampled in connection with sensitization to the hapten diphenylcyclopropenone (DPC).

CDR3 sequence (DNA): TGTGCCAGCAGTTACGGCAGACGTTCCACTGAAGCTTTCTTT. It yields the protein CASSYGRRSTEAFF. This chain uses TRBV6-5 with TRBJ1-1; D not certain. V dropped 2 bases and J dropped 4 bases, with 11 bases sitting between them. This CDR3 spans 14 amino acids. Germline V gene lookup returns CDR1 MNHEY and CDR2 SVGAGI.